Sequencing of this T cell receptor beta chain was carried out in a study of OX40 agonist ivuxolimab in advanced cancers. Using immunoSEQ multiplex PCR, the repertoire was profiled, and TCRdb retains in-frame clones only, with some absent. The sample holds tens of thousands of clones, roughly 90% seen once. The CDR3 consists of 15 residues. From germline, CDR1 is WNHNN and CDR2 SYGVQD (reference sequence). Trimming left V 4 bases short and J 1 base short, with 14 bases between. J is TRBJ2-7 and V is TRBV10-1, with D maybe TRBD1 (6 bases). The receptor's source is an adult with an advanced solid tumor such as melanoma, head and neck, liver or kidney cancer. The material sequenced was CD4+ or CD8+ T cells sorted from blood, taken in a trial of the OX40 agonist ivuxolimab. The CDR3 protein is CASSGPGVWSYEQYF. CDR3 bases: TGCGCCAGCAGTGGTCCAGGGGTTTGGTCCTACGAGCAGTACTTC.